This TCR beta chain stems from a study of metastatic and nonmetastatic thyroid tumors. All patients were untreated before thyroid surgery. This clone was picked up many times. The germline V gene encodes CDR1 DFQATT and CDR2 SNEGSKA (reference sequence). There are 16 residues in the CDR3. Germline trimming cut 6 bases from V and 2 bases from J; bases unmatched to any gene: 11. From the PCR reads, TCRdb re-called clones with MiXCR. The sample lists tens of thousands of clones, 12% occurring once. The source material was blood. The chain employs TRBV20-1 and TRBJ2-2; 8 positions agree with TRBD2. This sequence originates from a male donor with papillary thyroid cancer or a benign thyroid nodule (not recorded which). Some clones in this sample may be carry-over from other donors' samples. The CDR3 loop reads CSAAELGLGNTGELFF. DNA of the CDR3: TGCAGTGCAGCTGAATTGGGACTAGGAAACACCGGGGAGCTGTTTTTT.